These 28 T cell receptor beta chains originate from one sample sequenced in a study of T cell responses to AZD1222 COVID-19 vaccine. Here immunoSEQ multiplex PCR was the method, and the copy in TCRdb shows in-frame clones only, minus some. The sample lists some 150,000 clones, around 90% occurring once. The sample in question was peripheral blood, obtained 28 days after the second dose of the MenACWY control vaccine. These receptors came from an adult who received the MenACWY meningococcal vaccine as a control.

The chain uses TRBV5-6 and TRBJ1-2; TRBD1 is a possible D gene (6 bases). The germline V gene encodes CDR1 SGHDT and CDR2 YYEEEE. Trimming took 5 bases from V and 4 from J, leaving 15 bases between them. CDR3 size: 14 residues. The chain's CDR3 is CASRTRGPSYGYTF. In DNA form, the CDR3 reads TGTGCCAGCAGAACCAGGGGCCCTAGCTATGGCTACACCTTC.

This clone was seen just once. The chain recombines TRBV24-1 with TRBJ1-5, with D perhaps matching TRBD1 (6 bases). Trimming removed 5 bases from V and 4 bases from J, with 11 bases in between. From germline, CDR1 is KGHDR and CDR2 SFDVKD. The CDR3 has 14 amino acids. The CDR3 is CATSVSQGNQPQHF. The CDR3 DNA reads as TGTGCCACCAGTGTCTCACAGGGAAATCAGCCCCAGCATTTT.

V gene TRBV29-1 combines with J gene TRBJ2-5; D is ambiguous. CDR1 is SQVTM, CDR2 ANQGSEA, per germline. There are 13 residues in the CDR3. Trimming removed 1 base at V and 5 bases at J, with 11 bases between. CDR3 bases: TGCAGCGTTGAAGTTTCGGGCACGGAGACCCAGTACTTC. Its protein is CSVEVSGTETQYF.

This clone has just a few counts. The CDR3 DNA follows: TGTGCCAGCAGACCCCCCTCCGGGACAGGAACCTTAGGTGGCTACACCTTC. Translated, it gives CASRPPSGTGTLGGYTF. The chain combines TRBV27 with TRBJ1-2; TRBD1 matches at 8 bases. With V trimmed by 6 bases and J by 7 bases, 19 bases remained unmatched. The CDR3 loop spans 17 amino acids. Germline lookup yields CDR1 MNHEY and CDR2 SMNVEV (reference sequence).

The V and J genes are TRBV6-5 and TRBJ1-3; no reliable D call. This CDR3 is built from 14 residues. The germline CDR1 and CDR2 sequences are MNHEY and SVGAGI. V was clipped by 8 bases and J by 0 bases, with 11 bases between them. CDR3 amino acids: CASVRIGSGNTIYF. Written as DNA, the CDR3 is TGTGCCAGCGTCCGAATTGGCTCTGGAAACACCATATATTTT.

V is TRBV2 and J is TRBJ2-6; D unresolved. V was cut by 1 base and J by 2 bases, with 6 bases left in between. Looked up from germline, CDR1 is SNHLY and CDR2 is FYNNEI. This CDR3 spans 15 amino acids. Here the CDR3 DNA reads TGTGCCAGCAGTGAAGAAGGCGCTGGGGCCAACGTCCTGACTTTC. Protein: CASSEEGAGANVLTF. Full variable domain (missing parts from reference TRBV2 and TRBJ2-6): EPEVTQTPSHQVTQMGQEVILRCVPISNHLYFYWYRQILGQKVEFLVSFYNNEISEKSEIFDDQFSVERPDGSNFTLKIRSTKLEDSAMYFCASSEEGAGANVLTFGAGSRLTVL.

V usage is TRBV18 and J usage is TRBJ2-7; D perhaps matches TRBD1 (5 bases). There are 14 residues in the CDR3. Per the germline V gene, CDR1 is KGHSH and CDR2 is LQKENI. V gave up 6 bases and J gave up 0 bases, with 12 bases separating them. CDR3 protein: CASSQGRRSYEQYF. In nucleotides, the CDR3 is TGTGCCAGCTCGCAGGGCCGCCGCTCCTACGAGCAGTACTTC.

The chain uses TRBV7-2 and TRBJ1-3; D is perhaps TRBD1 (5 bases). There are 15 residues in the CDR3. CDR1 and CDR2 from the germline V gene are SGHTA and FQGNSA. Trimming stripped 3 bases from V and 4 bases from J, with 13 bases between. For the CDR3, the DNA is TGTGCCAGCAGCTTGGGACCCAACGCGGGAAACACCATATATTTT. Its translation is CASSLGPNAGNTIYF.

The chain recombines TRBV5-4 with TRBJ1-6; no definite D call. This CDR3 has 14 residues. Germline lookup yields CDR1 SGHNT and CDR2 YYREEE (reference sequence). The germline V and J ends were trimmed by 2 bases and 2 bases, with 5 bases remaining between them. CDR3 in amino acids: CASSLYTYNSPLHF. CDR3 DNA: TGTGCCAGCAGCTTATACACCTATAATTCACCCCTCCACTTT. The entire variable domain, with the rest obtained from reference TRBV5-4 and TRBJ1-6, is as follows: ETGVTQSPTHLIKTRGQQVTLRCSSQSGHNTVSWYQQALGQGPQFIFQYYREEENGRGNFPPRFSGLQFPNYSSELNVNALELDDSALYLCASSLYTYNSPLHFGNGTRLTVT.

The J gene is TRBJ1-1, the V gene TRBV2; D unresolved. The CDR3 is 13 amino acids. V dropped 4 bases and J dropped 1 base, with 7 bases sitting between them. The germline V gene has CDR1 SNHLY and CDR2 FYNNEI. For the CDR3, the DNA is TGTGCCAGCAGTGTTACAGCGAACACTGAAGCTTTCTTT. This sequence encodes CASSVTANTEAFF.

The chain is built from TRBV28 and TRBJ1-2; TRBD1 aligns across 10 bases. CDR1 and CDR2 from the germline V gene are MDHEN and SYDVKM. CDR3 length equals 14 residues. V shed 3 bases, J shed 5 bases, and the junction held 3 bases outside the gene matches. This CDR3 is CASSLGQGKYGYTF. In nucleotides, the CDR3 is TGTGCCAGCAGTTTGGGACAGGGGAAATATGGCTACACCTTC.

The chain combines TRBV27 with TRBJ2-7; TRBD1 matches at 11 bases. The CDR3 is 17 amino acids. Germline V lookup: CDR1 MNHEY, CDR2 SMNVEV (reference sequence). The trim removed 3 bases at V and 5 bases at J, leaving 12 bases unmatched. CDR3 DNA sequence: TGTGCCAGCAGTTTGGTCAAGGGACAGGGGGGGAAGAACGAGCAGTACTTC. Translated: CASSLVKGQGGKNEQYF.

V and J are TRBV25-1 and TRBJ1-6; D remains ambiguous. The germline V and J ends were trimmed by 2 bases and 8 bases, with 10 bases remaining between them. The CDR3 is 14 residues long. The germline CDR1 and CDR2 sequences are MGHDK and SYGVNS. Here the CDR3 DNA reads TGTGCCAGCAGTGAAATGCTAGGCTATTCACCCCTCCACTTT. Residues: CASSEMLGYSPLHF.

The V call is TRBV28, the J call TRBJ1-2; D not certain. The V gene's germline CDR1 is MDHEN and CDR2 SYDVKM. Trimming pared 1 base from V and 7 bases from J, leaving 7 bases between. This CDR3 has 12 amino acids. The DNA of the CDR3 is TGTGCCAGCAGTTTATCGGGGAGTGGCTACACCTTC. The encoded protein is CASSLSGSGYTF.

The genes are TRBV18 and TRBJ1-4; D call uncertain. Germline assignment: CDR1 KGHSH and CDR2 LQKENI. Trimming pared 2 bases from V and 5 bases from J, leaving 3 bases between. This CDR3 has 12 amino acids. CDR3 amino acids: CASSPGNEKLFF. The CDR3 DNA reads as TGTGCCAGCTCACCAGGGAATGAAAAACTGTTTTTT.

The rearrangement links TRBV7-3 to TRBJ1-6, with D unresolved. The V end lost 0 bases, the J end lost 6 bases, and 6 bases lay between the germline ends. Looked up from germline, CDR1 is SGHTA and CDR2 is FQGTGA. The CDR3 extends over 14 amino acids. CDR3 in DNA: TGTGCCAGCAGCTTAACGGCCCTTAATTCACCCCTCCACTTT. This translates into CASSLTALNSPLHF.

This sequence joins TRBV7-8 and TRBJ2-1, with D hard to call. CDR1 and CDR2 from the germline V gene are SGHVS and FQNEAQ. CDR3 length: 14 residues. The V end was cut by 3 bases, the J end by 4 bases, with 10 bases between. CDR3 protein: CASSFVEGYNEQFF. The DNA of the CDR3 is TGTGCCAGCAGCTTTGTAGAAGGTTACAATGAGCAGTTCTTC.

This rearrangement joins TRBV27 to TRBJ2-5; 12 nucleotides match TRBD2. The CDR3 sequence is 13 residues long. In germline, CDR1 is MNHEY, CDR2 SMNVEV (reference sequence). The V segment lost 6 bases and the J segment 12 bases; nucleotides outside the gene matches: 8. CDR3 DNA: TGTGCCAGCAGATTCGGACTAGCGGGGCTAGAGTACTTC. It translates to CASRFGLAGLEYF.

This clone turned up a few times. The gene calls are TRBV2 and TRBJ2-7; tentatively, D is TRBD1 (9 bases). V shed 6 bases and J shed 4 bases, with 19 bases lying between them. Germline CDR1 is SNHLY and CDR2 is FYNNEI. This CDR3 spans 15 amino acids. CDR3 in DNA: TGTGCCAGCAGGGAACAGGGGGCTAGCGGGTACGAGCAGTACTTC. It specifies CASREQGASGYEQYF. Full variable domain (rest looked up from reference TRBV2 and TRBJ2-7): EPEVTQTPSHQVTQMGQEVILRCVPISNHLYFYWYRQILGQKVEFLVSFYNNEISEKSEIFDDQFSVERPDGSNFTLKIRSTKLEDSAMYFCASREQGASGYEQYFGPGTRLTVT.

The J gene is TRBJ1-3, the V gene TRBV5-5; no reliable D call. This CDR3 has 17 amino acids. V was shortened by 0 bases and J by 0 bases, with 13 bases between the two germline ends. Germline V gene sequence: CDR1 SGHKS, CDR2 YYEKEE (reference sequence). CDR3 DNA sequence: TGTGCCAGCAGCTTGGGGCCATCCTGGAGCTCTGGAAACACCATATATTTT. This sequence encodes CASSLGPSWSSGNTIYF.

V is TRBV28 and J is TRBJ1-2; D remains unclear. The CDR3 loop spans 14 amino acids. V shed 5 bases and J shed 8 bases, with 18 bases lying between them. From germline, CDR1 is MDHEN and CDR2 SYDVKM. DNA for the CDR3: TGTGCCAGCAGTATGACCTTGGGGTCATCCGGCTACACCTTC. It encodes CASSMTLGSSGYTF.

The chain uses TRBV28 and TRBJ1-2; 7 nucleotides align to TRBD1. The CDR3 covers 13 residues. CDR1 and CDR2 (germline): MDHEN, SYDVKM. J lost 8 bases, V lost 3 bases, and 6 bases had no gene match. The CDR3 coding sequence is TGTGCCAGCAGTTTCCCAGGGGGGGACGGCTACACCTTC. Protein: CASSFPGGDGYTF.

This chain links TRBV11-3 with TRBJ1-6; 10 nucleotides align to TRBD1. J gave up 10 bases and V 5 bases, and 8 bases lay outside the gene matches. Germline loops: CDR1 SGHNT, CDR2 YENEEA. The CDR3 is 15 residues long. The CDR3 region is CASSLLGTGDSPLHF. DNA for the CDR3: TGTGCCAGCAGCCTACTAGGGACAGGGGACTCACCCCTCCACTTT. The entire variable domain, with the rest obtained from reference TRBV11-3 and TRBJ1-6, is as follows: EAGVVQSPRYKIIEKKQPVAFWCNPISGHNTLYWYLQNLGQGPELLIRYENEEAVDDSQLPKDRFSAERLKGVDSTLKIQPAELGDSAVYLCASSLLGTGDSPLHFGNGTRLTVT.

V and J are TRBV7-8 and TRBJ1-5, with D hard to call. The CDR3 runs 13 residues. CDR1 and CDR2 from the germline V gene are SGHVS and FQNEAQ. V was trimmed by 3 bases and J by 4 bases, leaving 7 bases between them. CDR3 sequence (DNA): TGTGCCAGCAGCTTTGAGCAGAATCAGCCCCAGCATTTT. Translation: CASSFEQNQPQHF.

This chain joins TRBV3-1 (or the pseudogene TRBV3-2) and TRBJ1-1; TRBD1 might be the D (5 bases). V lost 1 base, J lost 1 base, and 13 bases lay in between. The CDR3 consists of 16 residues. Germline V gene sequence: CDR1 LGHDT, CDR2 YNNKEL (reference sequence). CDR3 amino acids: CASSQGWGPENTEAFF. CDR3 in DNA: TGTGCCAGCAGCCAAGGGTGGGGCCCAGAGAACACTGAAGCTTTCTTT.

This rearrangement joins TRBV7-9 to TRBJ1-2; tentatively, D is TRBD1 (6 bases). The CDR3 sequence is 12 residues long. CDR1 SEHNR and CDR2 FQNEAQ come from the germline V gene (reference sequence). Trimming pared 3 bases from V and 8 bases from J, leaving 10 bases between. The CDR3 loop reads CASSFGQNGYTF. The CDR3 DNA follows: TGTGCCAGCAGCTTCGGACAGAACGGCTACACCTTC.

Only one count was recorded for this clone. The rearrangement joins TRBV7-2 to TRBJ2-7, with 7 bases aligning to TRBD1. The CDR3 runs 15 residues. V was pared by 5 bases and J by 2 bases, with 9 bases of the junction left unmatched. Looked up from germline, CDR1 is SGHTA and CDR2 is FQGNSA. The CDR3 DNA reads as TGTGCCAGCAGCCCCTCCAGGACAGGCGCCTACGAGCAGTACTTC. Amino acid sequence: CASSPSRTGAYEQYF.

The chain employs TRBV7-2 and TRBJ1-3; D gene unclear. The V gene lost 1 base and the J gene lost 4 bases, with 8 bases spanning the gap. Germline V gene lookup returns CDR1 SGHTA and CDR2 FQGNSA. CDR3 length: 14 amino acids. In DNA, the CDR3 is TGTGCCAGCAGCTTAGGATATCAAGGAAACACCATATATTTT. Protein sequence: CASSLGYQGNTIYF. Complete variable domain (other parts from reference TRBV7-2 and TRBJ1-3): GAGVSQSPSNKVTEKGKDVELRCDPISGHTALYWYRQSLGQGLEFLIYFQGNSAPDKSGLPSDRFSAERTGGSVSTLTIQRTQQEDSAVYLCASSLGYQGNTIYFGEGSWLTVV.